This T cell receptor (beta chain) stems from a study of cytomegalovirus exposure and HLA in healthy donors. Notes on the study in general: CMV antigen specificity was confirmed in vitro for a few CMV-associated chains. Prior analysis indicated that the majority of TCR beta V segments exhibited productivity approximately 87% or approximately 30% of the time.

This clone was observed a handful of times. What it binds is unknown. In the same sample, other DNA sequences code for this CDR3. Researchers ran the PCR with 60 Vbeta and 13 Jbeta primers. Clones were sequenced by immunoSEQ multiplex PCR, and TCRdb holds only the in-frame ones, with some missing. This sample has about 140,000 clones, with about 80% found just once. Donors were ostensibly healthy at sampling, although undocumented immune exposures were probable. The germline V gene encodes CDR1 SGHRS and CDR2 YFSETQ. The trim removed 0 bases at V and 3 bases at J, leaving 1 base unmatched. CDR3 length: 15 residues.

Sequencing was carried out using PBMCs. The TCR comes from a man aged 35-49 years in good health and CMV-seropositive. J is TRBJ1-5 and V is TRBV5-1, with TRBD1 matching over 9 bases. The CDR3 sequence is CASSLGDRDNQPQHF. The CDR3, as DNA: TGCGCCAGCAGCTTGGGGGACAGGGACAATCAGCCCCAGCATTTT.